This T cell receptor (beta chain) is drawn from a study of shared clonotypes between healthy human individuals (dated by TCRdb to 2019 to 2021). About the study as a whole: A few men and two women, aged 18 to 49 years, made up the cohort. Different laboratories and diverse techniques were used to prepare libraries and sequence TCR repertoires, to increase sequencing depth and limit assay-specific biases. Per donor, three plates each were used for CD4 naive and CD4 memory, two for CD8 naive, and one for CD8 memory. Per donor, leukapheresis produced somewhere between about 0.85 and 8.9 billion PBMCs. The study deeply sequenced blood TCR repertoires of 5 or 6 healthy adults to estimate repertoire size and the extent of clonotype sharing between individuals.

Concerning this clone itself: This clone's antigen is unknown. The record has no base qualities; no much larger clone is one base away.

Using the deep immunoSEQ assay, multiplex PCR amplified TCR CDR3 regions from genomic DNA. Extracted genomic DNA from each cell subset was distributed evenly across all wells of several immunoSEQ 96-well plates, and each plate was treated as a replicate. For sorted subsets, 150 to 250 ng genomic DNA, equal to some 30,000 T cell genomes, was loaded into each replicate PCR. The purified libraries were quantified using a Qubit 3.0 fluorometer, sized with a Bioanalyzer 2100, and then quantified again using the KAPA Library Quantification kit. A separate single-read 150-cycle Illumina NextSeq 550 flow cell was used to sequence each immunoSEQ 96-well plate. The published analysis was carried out like this. Because only junctional sequences without quality scores were contained in the immunoSEQ output, filtering matching that applied to full-length reads could not be performed. To assign V/J genes and CDR3, sequences were annotated using PyIR, a Python wrapper for IgBLAST v1.9, with IMGT germline references. Reads with weak V/J assignments (E-value above 1e-6), missing CDR3, stop codons, out-of-frame junctions, or ambiguous translated residues were removed. V3J clonotypes were defined as sequences sharing the same inferred V gene, J gene, and CDR3 amino acid sequence. To compute the percentage overlap between repertoires, the number of shared unique clonotypes was divided by the size of the smaller repertoire. Repertoire richness was assessed with RTK rarefaction, the Chao1 estimator, and Recon v2.1 estimates of unobserved clonotypes. OLGA was used to compute generation probabilities for all TCRbeta clonotypes that the gDNA method yielded from a handful of donors. The clones in this table, taken by TCRdb from immuneACCESS, are in-frame only. Not every clone is retained; where verified, under half of the shortfall comes from an unresolved V gene, and the cause of the rest is unknown. That table gives V, J and clone size, and the DNA gave D and trimming. Counted in this sample were 1.5 million to 1.9 million clones; 98% of them appeared once. Less than 0.55% of the sample lies in the top ten.

Donors were healthy HIV-negative adults with no recently reported acute infections or vaccinations. Only Caucasian adults living in Nashville, Tennessee, USA were represented among the donors. CD4+ T cells were enriched by magnetic negative selection; naive cells were then positively selected on CD45RA, and the negative fraction formed the memory subset. After blood collection by leukapheresis, PBMCs were isolated using Ficoll-Histopaque density gradient centrifugation and then cryopreserved in the vapor phase of liquid nitrogen. Purity and quantity of every magnetically sorted T cell population were checked by analytical flow cytometry. Genomic DNA was isolated from each sorted fraction and quantified by UV absorbance on a Nanodrop 2000c. Study-wide conclusions, independent of this receptor: Because the study included only a small number of donors, the genetic and exposure-history diversity represented was limited. Naive subsets generally had larger estimated clonotype richness than memory subsets did. When a few donors were compared, the shared fraction of clonotypes was roughly 5% for naive CD4, 3.5% for naive CD8, roughly 2.5% for memory CD4, and 0.4% for memory CD8. Based on pairwise subsampling, the degree of clonotype sharing among donors was expected to be affected by sequencing depth. Sampling was restricted to blood, and TCR repertoires in tissues likely differ from the TCR repertoires found in blood. Incomplete sequencing was indicated by rarefaction of sorted-subset datasets, despite the large sequencing depth. Compared with non-shared clonotypes, clonotypes shared by all four sorted-subset donors had higher generation probabilities.

The clonotype originates from a man between 25 and 39 years old in good health. Sequencing used naive CD4+ T cells sorted from blood. The cell subset or site label of this sample denotes: CD45RA+ positively selected.

Here the CDR3 is given as CAIRREREPTSYEQYF. At the DNA level, the sequence is TGTGCCATCAGGAGGGAGCGGGAGCCGACTTCCTACGAGCAGTACTTC. This sequence uses TRBV10-3 and TRBJ2-7, and 8 bases in between align with TRBD2. The CDR3 holds 16 amino acids from the cysteine to the phenylalanine. CDR3 DNA is the only sequence kept; it has 48 bases, read in frame from the first base. CDR1 and CDR2 were assigned from the germline V gene as ENHRY and SYGVKD. The V end gives up 6 bases and the J end 1 base, leaving 11 bases in the junction not matched to a gene.